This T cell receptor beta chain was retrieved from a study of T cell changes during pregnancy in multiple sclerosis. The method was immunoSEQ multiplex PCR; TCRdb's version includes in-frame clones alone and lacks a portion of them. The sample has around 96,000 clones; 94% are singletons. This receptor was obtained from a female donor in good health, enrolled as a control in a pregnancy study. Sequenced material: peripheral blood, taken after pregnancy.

The CDR3 DNA follows: TGTGCCAGCAGTCCTGGACGGGAGGACACAGATACGCAGTATTTT. Translating gives CASSPGREDTDTQYF. This sequence joins TRBV6-5 and TRBJ2-3, with TRBD2 identical over 7 bases. Germline values: CDR1 MNHEY, CDR2 SVGAGI. V dropped 5 bases and J dropped 2; count of bases not matched to a gene: 7. CDR3 length: 15 residues.